The TCR beta chain described here comes from a study of human T cells and chemical hapten exposure. Looking at the study overall: DPC (0.01%) was patch tested on the upper back and read at 6 days. Overall study findings and caveats: Expanded TCRs created a significantly greater count of big CDR3 similarity clusters than controls did.

Time point denoted: patch test 3, about 24 weeks after DPC sensitization. Treatment in this sample: therapeutic diphenylcyclopropenone sensitization with weekly scalp DPC. This clonotype has only one observation. Antigen unknown. From the RACE reads, TCRdb called clonotypes with MiXCR, one entry per CDR3 protein. The table lists more than 85,000 distinct CDR3 sequences, around 34% of them singletons. Per the germline V gene, CDR1 is SGHDN and CDR2 is FVKESK. CDR3 length: 15 amino acids. The V gene lost 0 bases and the J gene lost 4 bases, with 7 bases spanning the gap. The chain employs TRBV14 and TRBJ1-6; no firm D call. The sequence came from a middle-aged man with alopecia areata. Some clones in this sample may be carry-over from other donors' samples. Sequencing used whole blood, obtained in connection with sensitization to the hapten diphenylcyclopropenone (DPC). CDR3 DNA sequence: TGTGCCAGCAGCCAAGACAGTGGATATAATTCACCCCTCCACTTT. This encodes CASSQDSGYNSPLHF.